This TCR beta chain was sequenced for a study of post-analysis software for immune sequencing data. Findings and limits, study-wide: There were roughly five TRBV segments more frequent in patients than controls, and TRBV5-6, TRBV5-1 and TRBV20-1 were among them.

Every TCR beta cDNA library bore unique molecular identifiers. Roughly 500,000 cDNA molecules were obtained per 1 to 10 million input T cells. TCRdb called the PCR reads again in MiXCR, with one record for every CDR3 protein. The table records 750,000 to 950,000 distinct CDR3 sequences, about 45% of them present only once. With regard to this clonotype: Its antigen is not known.

Germline CDR1 is SQVTM and CDR2 is ANQGSEA. This CDR3 is 11 amino acids long. V lost 6 bases, J lost 3 bases, and 8 bases lay in between. The sample comprised blood. V usage is TRBV29-1 and J usage is TRBJ1-2; maybe TRBD1 (5 bases). This TCR was recovered from a girl aged 10-17 years with multiple sclerosis. This CDR3 reads CSVGGYYGYTF. The CDR3 bases are TGCAGCGTGGGGGGGTACTATGGCTACACCTTC.